The 17 T cell receptor beta chains listed next were all sequenced from one sample in a study of sequential checkpoint blockade in melanoma. Only in-frame clones appear in the TCRdb table, and some are missing; sequencing was by immunoSEQ multiplex PCR. The sample yields fewer than 50,000 clones, approximately 90% seen once. Treatment indicated: randomized to nivolumab then ipilimumab (arm A) or the reverse (arm B). The sequencing here drew on CD8+ T cells sorted from blood (inferred from file names), taken from a patient given nivolumab and ipilimumab in sequence. These receptors all stem from a human donor with melanoma.

This clone has only one observation. The chain couples TRBV2 to TRBJ2-7; 10 bases map to TRBD1. Trimming removed 7 bases from V and 3 bases from J; junction bases left unmatched: 6. The CDR3 loop spans 14 amino acids. Germline values: CDR1 SNHLY, CDR2 FYNNEI. The CDR3 here is CASKKDRGYYEQYV. The CDR3 DNA follows: TGTGCCAGCAAAAAGGACAGGGGGTACTACGAGCAGTACGTC.

V is TRBV27 and J is TRBJ2-1, with TRBD2 matching over 10 bases. This CDR3 is 13 amino acids long. V lost 9 bases, J lost 8 bases, and 7 bases stayed unmatched. Germline CDR1 is MNHEY and CDR2 is SMNVEV (reference sequence). CDR3 in amino acids: CARRAGGYDEQFF. In DNA, the CDR3 is TGTGCCAGGAGAGCGGGAGGGTACGATGAGCAGTTCTTC.

The chain joins TRBV19 to TRBJ2-3, with 8 bases identical to TRBD2. J lost 3 bases, V lost 7 bases, and 9 bases had no gene match. The germline V gene has CDR1 LNHDA and CDR2 SQIVND (reference sequence). The CDR3 consists of 15 residues. DNA of the CDR3: TGTGCCAGTACCCCGAGCGGGAGTACAACAGATACGCAGTATTTT. As protein: CASTPSGSTTDTQYF.

This rearrangement joins TRBV4-2 to TRBJ1-2, with unresolved D. The CDR3 is 15 amino acids. Trimming left V 0 bases short and J 6 bases short, with 14 bases between. Germline CDR1 reads LGHNA; CDR2 reads YNFKEQ. This CDR3 is CASSQEHPLGDGYTF. The CDR3 DNA reads TGTGCCAGCAGCCAAGAGCACCCCCTCGGGGATGGCTACACCTTC.

This chain joins TRBV28 and TRBJ1-4; TRBD1 aligns across 7 bases. The CDR3 has 16 residues. J gave up 0 bases and V 6 bases, and 7 bases lay outside the gene matches. Germline assignment: CDR1 MDHEN and CDR2 SYDVKM. CDR3 DNA: TGTGCCAGCAGCCTGTACAGGGGAGCAACTAATGAAAAACTGTTTTTT. Protein: CASSLYRGATNEKLFF. Full variable domain (remainder filled in from reference TRBV28 and TRBJ1-4): DVKVTQSSRYLVKRTGEKVFLECVQDMDHENMFWYRQDPGLGLRLIYFSYDVKMKEKGDIPEGYSVSREKKERFSLILESASTNQTSMYLCASSLYRGATNEKLFFGSGTQLSVL.

The rearrangement links TRBV6-6 to TRBJ2-3, with 16 bases identical to TRBD2. V was clipped by 6 bases and J by 6 bases; unmatched bases: 3. Looked up from germline, CDR1 is MNHNY and CDR2 is SVGAGI (reference sequence). The CDR3 is 15 amino acids. The CDR3 here is CASRPGLAGGDTQYF. CDR3 sequence (DNA): TGTGCCAGCAGGCCGGGACTAGCGGGAGGGGATACGCAGTATTTT.

The V call is TRBV15, the J call TRBJ2-5; D is perhaps TRBD2 (6 bases). There are 13 residues in the CDR3. The V gene's germline CDR1 is LNHNV and CDR2 YYDKDF (reference sequence). With 7 bases removed from V and 7 bases from J, the gap between germline ends came to 16 bases. The CDR3 DNA reads TGTGCCACCACCGGCCCTAGCGAACCGACCCAGTACTTC. As protein: CATTGPSEPTQYF.

In nucleotides, the CDR3 is TGTGCCAGCAGTGCCCCTCGGGGGAGGGCGACTAGCGGAATCTACAATGAGCAGTTCTTC. Its translation: CASSAPRGRATSGIYNEQFF. The chain has TRBV28 and TRBJ2-1; TRBD2 agrees at 9 bases. J lost 3 bases, V lost 5 bases, and 20 bases had no gene match. Germline CDR1 reads MDHEN; CDR2 reads SYDVKM. The CDR3 is 20 amino acids. The full variable domain, completed using reference TRBV28 and TRBJ2-1, is DVKVTQSSRYLVKRTGEKVFLECVQDMDHENMFWYRQDPGLGLRLIYFSYDVKMKEKGDIPEGYSVSREKKERFSLILESASTNQTSMYLCASSAPRGRATSGIYNEQFFGPGTRLTVL.

This chain uses TRBV27 with TRBJ2-1, with 10 bases aligning to TRBD2. Germline-derived CDR1 and CDR2 are MNHEY and SMNVEV (reference sequence). The ends lost 6 bases at V and 9 bases at J; junction bases unmatched: 23. The CDR3 is made up of 19 amino acids. CDR3 in amino acids: CASSLNPWLAGAGSFEQFF. DNA of the CDR3: TGTGCCAGCAGCTTAAACCCCTGGCTAGCGGGAGCGGGTTCCTTTGAGCAGTTCTTC.

V and J are TRBV7-2 and TRBJ2-5; D is possibly TRBD2 (6 bases). Trimming removed 0 bases from V and 5 bases from J, with 13 bases in between. The CDR3 spans 15 residues. Germline values: CDR1 SGHTA, CDR2 FQGNSA. The chain's CDR3 is CASSLARDSRETQYF. CDR3 nucleotide sequence: TGTGCCAGCAGCTTAGCGCGGGATAGCCGGGAGACCCAGTACTTC.

V gene TRBV9 combines with J gene TRBJ2-2; maybe TRBD2 (6 bases). The CDR3 has 14 amino acids. The germline gives CDR1 SGDLS, CDR2 YYNGEE. Trimming left V 7 bases short and J 3 bases short, with 13 bases between. CDR3 sequence: CASVGTEDTGELFF. The CDR3 region has the DNA TGTGCCAGCGTGGGGACTGAAGACACCGGGGAGCTGTTTTTT.

The gene calls are TRBV9 and TRBJ2-1; 8 bases line up with TRBD2. The V gene end was trimmed by 0 bases and the J gene end by 9 bases; junction bases not matched to a gene: 8. The CDR3 loop spans 15 amino acids. The germline gives CDR1 SGDLS, CDR2 YYNGEE. In nucleotides, the CDR3 is TGTGCCAGCAGCGTAGTTTCTAGCGGGTTTAGTGAGCAGTTCTTC. As protein: CASSVVSSGFSEQFF.

CDR3 region: CASSSGGRVHGYTF. The CDR3 nucleotides are TGTGCCAGCAGCTCGGGGGGAAGGGTGCATGGCTACACCTTC. This chain links TRBV5-6 with TRBJ1-2; a weak D match, TRBD1 (5 bases). The V and J ends lost 3 bases and 6 bases respectively, with 15 bases between them. CDR1 SGHDT and CDR2 YYEEEE come from the germline V gene. CDR3 size: 14 residues.

J is TRBJ2-7 and V is TRBV6-5, with D maybe TRBD1 (5 bases). V gave up 6 bases and J gave up 6 bases, with 18 bases separating them. The CDR3 is made up of 14 amino acids. Germline assignment: CDR1 MNHEY and CDR2 SVGAGI. The CDR3 region has the DNA TGTGCCAGCAGCCCCATTACCCAGGGTCCCGAGCAGTACTTC. Encoded protein: CASSPITQGPEQYF.

The chain combines TRBV19 with TRBJ2-1; the match to TRBD1 covers 9 bases. The CDR3 spans 15 residues. The ends lost 7 bases at V and 5 bases at J; junction bases unmatched: 9. Germline V gene data show CDR1 as LNHDA and CDR2 as SQIVND (reference sequence). The CDR3 protein is CASNPQGAPNNEQFF. In DNA, the CDR3 is TGTGCCAGTAACCCACAGGGGGCCCCTAACAATGAGCAGTTCTTC.

The chain uses TRBV27 and TRBJ2-7, with 7 positions matching TRBD1. Per the germline V gene, CDR1 is MNHEY and CDR2 is SMNVEV (reference sequence). The CDR3 extends over 14 amino acids. V was clipped by 7 bases and J by 0 bases; unmatched bases: 6. The CDR3: CASKEDRISYEQYV. CDR3 coding DNA: TGTGCCAGCAAAGAGGACAGGATCTCCTACGAGCAGTACGTC.

This sequence joins TRBV7-8 and TRBJ1-4; 9 nucleotides match TRBD1. This CDR3 region has 16 residues. Trimming took 1 base from V and 7 from J; bases not matched to a gene: 7. Germline CDR1 is SGHVS and CDR2 is FQNEAQ. CDR3 in DNA: TGTGCCAGCAGCTTAGTTGAACAGGGGGCGACTGAAAAACTGTTTTTT. Its translation: CASSLVEQGATEKLFF.